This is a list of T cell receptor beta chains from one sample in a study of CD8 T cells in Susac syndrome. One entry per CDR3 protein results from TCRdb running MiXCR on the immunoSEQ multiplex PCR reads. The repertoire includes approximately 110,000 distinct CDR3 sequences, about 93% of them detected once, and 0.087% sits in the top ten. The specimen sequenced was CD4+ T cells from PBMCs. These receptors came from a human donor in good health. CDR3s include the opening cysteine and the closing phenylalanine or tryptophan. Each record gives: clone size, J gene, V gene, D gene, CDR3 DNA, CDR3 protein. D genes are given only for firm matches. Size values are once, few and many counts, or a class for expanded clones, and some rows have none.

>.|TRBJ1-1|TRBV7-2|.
TGTGCCAGCAGGATACAGGGCTACACTGAAGCTTTCTTT
CASRIQGYTEAFF
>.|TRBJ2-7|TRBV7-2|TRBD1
TGTGCCAGCAGCTCTGGGGGGGGACAGGGGAGGGGCGAGCAGTACTTC
CASSSGGGQGRGEQYF
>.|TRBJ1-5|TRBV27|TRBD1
TGTGCCAGCAGTCCGAGGACAGGGTTTAGCAATCAGCCCCAGCATTTT
CASSPRTGFSNQPQHF
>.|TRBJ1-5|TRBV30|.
TGTGCCTGGGCTGAGACAGGCGGCAATCAGCCCCAGCATTTT
CAWAETGGNQPQHF
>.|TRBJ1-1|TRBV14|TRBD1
TGTGCCAGCAGCTCCCCAACAGAACAGGGGACTGAAGCTTTCTTT
CASSSPTEQGTEAFF
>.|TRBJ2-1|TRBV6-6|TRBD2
TGTGCCAGCAGTCCCGACGGAGCGGGGGACAATGAGCAGTTCTTC
CASSPDGAGDNEQFF
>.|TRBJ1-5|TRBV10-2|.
TGCGCCAGCAGTGAGTCATCGACGACTCAGCCCCAGCATTTT
CASSESSTTQPQHF
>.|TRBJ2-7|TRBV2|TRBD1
TGTGCCAGCAGGCCGGACAGGATCGCCTACGAGCAGTACTTC
CASRPDRIAYEQYF
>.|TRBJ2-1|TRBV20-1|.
TGCAGTGCTAGAGATCAGGGCAAGGGCCGTTCGTCCAATGAGCAGTTCTTC
CSARDQGKGRSSNEQFF
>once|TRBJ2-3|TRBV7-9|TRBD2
TGTGCCAGCAGCGCCCGGGACTACCACGCAGATACGCAGTATTTT
CASSARDYHADTQYF
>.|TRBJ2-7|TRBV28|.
TGTGCCAGCAGTTTTGACAGTACCTACGAGCAGTACTTC
CASSFDSTYEQYF
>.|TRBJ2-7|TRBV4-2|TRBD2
TGTGCCGGCAGCTCTGGACTAGCGGGAGAGTACAGGGACTACGAGCAGTACTTC
CAGSSGLAGEYRDYEQYF
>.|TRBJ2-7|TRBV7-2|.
TGTGCCAGCAGCTTTGCCTCTAATTACGAGCAGTACTTC
CASSFASNYEQYF
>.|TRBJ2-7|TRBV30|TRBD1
TGTGCCTGGAAGCGAAATTGGGGACAGGGCTACGAGCAGTACTTC
CAWKRNWGQGYEQYF
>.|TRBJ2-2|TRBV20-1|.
TGCAGTGCTAACAGGGAGATGAACACCGGGGAGCTGTTTTTT
CSANREMNTGELFF
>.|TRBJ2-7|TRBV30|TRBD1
TGTGCCTGGAGGGAGACAGGGGGGGCCTACGAGCAGTACTTC
CAWRETGGAYEQYF
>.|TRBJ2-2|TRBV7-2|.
TGTGCCAGCAGCCCAGGGCAGGGTTACACCGGGGAGCTGTTTTTT
CASSPGQGYTGELFF
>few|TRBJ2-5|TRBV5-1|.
TGCGCCAGCAGCTTGGCCGGGGTAGGAGAGACCCAGTACTTC
CASSLAGVGETQYF
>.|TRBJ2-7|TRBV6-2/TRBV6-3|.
TGTGCCAGCACCACCCGCCCACCGGACTACGAGCAGTACTTC
CASTTRPPDYEQYF
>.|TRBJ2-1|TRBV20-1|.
TGCAGTGCTAGAGATTCAAGGGCTGATGAGCAGTTCTTC
CSARDSRADEQFF
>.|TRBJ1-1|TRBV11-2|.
TGTGCCAGCAGCAATACAGGGATGAACACTGAAGCTTTCTTT
CASSNTGMNTEAFF
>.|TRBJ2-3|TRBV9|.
TGTGCCAGCAGCGTAGAGGAGGGAAGCACAGATACGCAGTATTTT
CASSVEEGSTDTQYF
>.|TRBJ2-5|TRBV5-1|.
TGCGCCAGCGCTAGAACCGGACAAGGGGAAGAGACCCAGTACTTC
CASARTGQGEETQYF
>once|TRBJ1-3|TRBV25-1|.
TGTGCCAGCAGTGACAGGGCCTCTGGAAACACCATATATTTT
CASSDRASGNTIYF
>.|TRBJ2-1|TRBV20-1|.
TGCAGTGGACCTGGGGGAGCAGACGGTAGCTCCTACAATGAGCAGTTCTTC
CSGPGGADGSSYNEQFF
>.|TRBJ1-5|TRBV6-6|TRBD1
TGTGCCAGCAGTTACCCCGGTGGGACAGGGGTACAGCCCCAGCATTTT
CASSYPGGTGVQPQHF
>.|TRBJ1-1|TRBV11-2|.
TGTGCCAGCAGCCCAGAAAGTCGGAGGGAAGCTTTCTTT
CASSPESRREAFF
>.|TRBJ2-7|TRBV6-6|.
TGTGCCGGTTCTAAGGGCGGGGCCTACGAGCAGTACTTC
CAGSKGGAYEQYF
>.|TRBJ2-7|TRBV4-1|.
TGCGCCAGCAGCCAAGAACACTGGGGAGAGCAGTACTTC
CASSQEHWGEQYF
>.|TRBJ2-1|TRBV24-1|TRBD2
TGTGCCACCAGCCCGCGGGTAGCGGGAGGGGTAGGTGAGCAGTTCTTC
CATSPRVAGGVGEQFF
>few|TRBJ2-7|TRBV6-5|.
TGTGCCAGCAGTTACAGGGTCTCCTACGAGCAGTACTTC
CASSYRVSYEQYF
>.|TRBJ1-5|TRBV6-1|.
TGTGCCAGCAGTGAAGTGGGTCAGCCCCAGCATTTT
CASSEVGQPQHF
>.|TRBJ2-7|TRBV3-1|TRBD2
TGTGCCAGCAGCCCCCTCCTAGCGGGTCCTAACGAGCAGTACTTC
CASSPLLAGPNEQYF